Shown below are 10 T cell receptor beta chains from a single sample sequenced in a study of molecular identifiers for immune sequencing clone quantification. TCRdb passed the PCR reads through MiXCR, listing each CDR3 protein once. This repertoire shows roughly 320,000 distinct CDR3 sequences, around 21% found once; its top ten account for approximately 0.8%. Material for sequencing was naive CD8+ T cells from blood, with Jurkat cell RNA spiked in. The subset here: FACS-sorted CD8+CD4-CCR7+CD45RA+ naive T cells. These receptor sequences come from a human donor in good health. Some libraries in this study had Jurkat cell RNA spiked in.

Ten or more counts support this clonotype. The chain links TRBV4-1 to TRBJ1-5; 10 bases agree with TRBD1. Losses at the gene ends were 0 bases for V and 2 bases for J; bases not matched to a gene: 4. From germline, CDR1 is MGHRA and CDR2 YSYEKL. This CDR3 comprises 17 residues. The CDR3 DNA reads as TGCGCCAGCAGCCAAGACCGACAGGGGGCCGGCAATCAGCCCCAGCATTTT. The encoded protein is CASSQDRQGAGNQPQHF.

Ten or more counts support this clonotype. V is TRBV9 and J is TRBJ2-2, with 9 bases that match TRBD2. This CDR3 region has 17 residues. V lost 4 bases to trimming and J lost 5 bases; unmatched junction nucleotides: 12. Germline lookup yields CDR1 SGDLS and CDR2 YYNGEE. The CDR3, as DNA: TGTGCCAGCAGCCCCCATAGTAGCGGGGGATATACCGGGGAGCTGTTTTTT. This translates into CASSPHSSGGYTGELFF. The whole variable domain, remainder taken from reference TRBV9 and TRBJ2-2, is DSGVTQTPKHLITATGQRVTLRCSPRSGDLSVYWYQQSLDQGLQFLIQYYNGEERAKGNILERFSAQQFPDLHSELNLSSLELGDSALYFCASSPHSSGGYTGELFFGEGSRLTVL.

Points on this clonotype: Just one base apart from a much larger clone, this may be a read error. The V call is TRBV6-4, the J call TRBJ2-6, with D possibly matching TRBD1 (6 bases). This CDR3 region has 16 residues. Germline lookup yields CDR1 MRHNA and CDR2 SNTAGT. Trimming took 4 bases from V and 1 from J, leaving 11 bases between them. The chain's CDR3 is CASSGSRGSGANVLTF. CDR3 DNA: TGTGCCAGCAGTGGCTCTAGGGGGTCTGGGGCCAACGTCCTGACTTTC.

This clonotype was detected many times. The chain links TRBV12-3 or TRBV12-4 to TRBJ2-3; tentatively, D is TRBD2 (6 bases). V was shortened by 7 bases and J by 1 base, with 15 bases between the two germline ends. This CDR3 is built from 15 residues. Here the CDR3 reads CASTPPGVGTDTQYF. The CDR3 DNA is TGTGCCAGCACCCCCCCGGGAGTCGGCACAGATACGCAGTATTTT.

This clonotype was picked up a small number of times. The genes are TRBV27 and TRBJ2-7, with 9 bases matching TRBD1. The CDR3 consists of 15 residues. J was trimmed by 2 bases and V by 6 bases; bases with no gene match: 8. CDR1 is MNHEY, CDR2 SMNVEV, per germline (reference sequence). CDR3 sequence: CASRATGGSAYEQYF. CDR3 nucleotides: TGTGCCAGCAGAGCCACAGGGGGCAGTGCCTACGAGCAGTACTTC.

This clonotype has ten or more counts. This chain uses TRBV19 with TRBJ2-6; D call uncertain. V gave up 5 bases and J gave up 6 bases, with 26 bases separating them. The CDR3 has 19 residues. Germline CDR1 reads LNHDA; CDR2 reads SQIVND (reference sequence). CDR3: CASSDGPGGSLWAANVLTF. The CDR3 region has the DNA TGTGCCAGTAGTGATGGACCCGGCGGTAGTCTCTGGGCGGCCAACGTCCTGACTTTC.

A remark on this clonotype: A far more abundant clone sits one base away, making this likely a read error. V usage is TRBV11-2 and J usage is TRBJ1-1; D not certain. The germline V gene has CDR1 SGHAT and CDR2 FQNNGV. The CDR3 sequence is 11 residues long. This CDR3 reads CAGSFGTEAFF. The DNA for the CDR3 is TGTGCCGGCAGCTTCGGGACTGAAGCTTTCTTT.

The table lists this clonotype with many counts. This chain uses TRBV28 with TRBJ2-5; 9 nucleotides line up with TRBD1. After removal of 6 bases from V and 4 bases from J, the junction contained 9 bases not matched to a gene. Looked up from germline, CDR1 is MDHEN and CDR2 is SYDVKM. The CDR3 has 15 amino acids. DNA for the CDR3: TGTGCCAGCAGGGTCCCTTACAGGGGGCTAGAGACCCAGTACTTC. Translation gives CASRVPYRGLETQYF.

This clonotype was observed at least ten times. The V gene is TRBV6-6, the J gene TRBJ2-7, with TRBD1 matching 8 bases. The CDR3 runs 13 residues. Per the germline V gene, CDR1 is MNHNY and CDR2 is SVGAGI (reference sequence). The ends lost 8 bases at V and 2 bases at J; junction bases unmatched: 5. The CDR3 sequence: CASHGQGTYEQYF. CDR3 bases: TGTGCCAGCCACGGACAGGGTACCTACGAGCAGTACTTC.

For this clonotype: A clone one base away is much larger, so this may be a read error. This rearrangement joins TRBV7-6 to TRBJ2-5; 8 nucleotides match TRBD1. Germline V CDR1 and CDR2: SGHVS, FNYEAQ. The CDR3 extends over 14 amino acids. The V gene end was trimmed by 5 bases and the J gene end by 12 bases; junction bases not matched to a gene: 14. For the CDR3, the DNA is TGTGCCAGCAGCCGTGCGGGACAGGACCTTCCGAAGTACTTC. This translates into CASSRAGQDLPKYF.